The next 9 T cell receptor beta chains were all read from a single sample in a study of early T cells in non-severe SARS-CoV-2 infection. In TCRdb, the 5' RACE reads were re-called with MiXCR into one record per CDR3 protein. The table shows tens of thousands of distinct CDR3 sequences, with roughly 10% occurring only once. The source material was whole blood. Receptors originate from an adult who was a healthcare worker with PCR-confirmed SARS-CoV-2 infection or an uninfected control (not recorded which).

The table lists this clonotype with a few counts. The chain carries TRBV9 and TRBJ2-1, with 8 nucleotides matching TRBD2. V lost 4 bases and J lost 6; bases outside the gene matches: 9. Germline V CDR1 and CDR2: SGDLS, YYNGEE. The CDR3 is 15 amino acids. CDR3 sequence: CASSLFGGASNEQFF. The CDR3 region has the DNA TGTGCCAGCAGCCTCTTCGGGGGGGCCAGCAATGAGCAGTTCTTC. The entire variable domain, with the rest obtained from reference TRBV9 and TRBJ2-1, is as follows: DSGVTQTPKHLITATGQRVTLRCSPRSGDLSVYWYQQSLDQGLQFLIQYYNGEERAKGNILERFSAQQFPDLHSELNLSSLELGDSALYFCASSLFGGASNEQFFGPGTRLTVL.

The chain joins TRBV19 to TRBJ2-3; the D is unclear. Germline lookup yields CDR1 LNHDA and CDR2 SQIVND (reference sequence). Trimming removed 6 bases from V and 0 bases from J, with 13 bases in between. The CDR3 length is 15 residues. CDR3 in amino acids: CASRPRAFSTDTQYF. The CDR3 bases are TGTGCCAGTAGACCTCGCGCGTTTAGCACAGATACGCAGTATTTT. The complete variable domain, with remaining parts taken from reference TRBV19 and TRBJ2-3, reads DGGITQSPKYLFRKEGQNVTLSCEQNLNHDAMYWYRQDPGQGLRLIYYSQIVNDFQKGDIAEGYSVSREKKESFPLTVTSAQKNPTAFYLCASRPRAFSTDTQYFGPGTRLTVL.

At least ten counts were recorded for this clonotype. The chain combines TRBV7-9 with TRBJ1-1, with D uncertain. Germline assignment: CDR1 SEHNR and CDR2 FQNEAQ (reference sequence). This CDR3 spans 14 amino acids. Trimming left V 5 bases short and J 4 bases short, with 14 bases between. For the CDR3, the DNA is TGTGCCAGCAGCCCTTTAAGGGAGAGCACTGAAGCTTTCTTT. Its protein is CASSPLRESTEAFF.

V is TRBV20-1 and J is TRBJ1-2; 10 bases line up with TRBD1. J gave up 7 bases and V 5 bases, and 10 bases lay outside the gene matches. Germline V lookup: CDR1 DFQATT, CDR2 SNEGSKA (reference sequence). CDR3 length equals 14 residues. The CDR3 sequence is CSAQPPGQGTGYTF. The CDR3 DNA reads TGCAGTGCTCAACCTCCGGGACAGGGGACTGGCTACACCTTC.

Only a few counts were recorded for this clonotype. The genes are TRBV5-1 and TRBJ1-2; tentative D call: TRBD1 (6 bases). Germline V gene lookup returns CDR1 SGHRS and CDR2 YFSETQ. This CDR3 has 13 amino acids. V was shortened by 1 base and J by 8 bases, with 12 bases between the two germline ends. CDR3: CASSLQGLGGYTF. DNA of the CDR3: TGCGCCAGCAGCTTGCAGGGGCTCGGAGGCTACACCTTC.

V and J are TRBV12-3 or TRBV12-4 and TRBJ2-7; unclear D gene. The CDR3 extends over 18 amino acids. V was trimmed by 1 base and J by 2 bases, leaving 21 bases between them. The CDR3 reads CASSLGGLGHRRTYEQYF. The CDR3 DNA is TGTGCCAGCAGTTTAGGAGGTTTGGGCCACCGAAGAACCTACGAGCAGTACTTC.

This clonotype showed up many times. This sequence joins TRBV5-1 and TRBJ2-7; 9 bases are a match to TRBD1. The CDR3 consists of 15 residues. V was pared by 4 bases and J by 0 bases, with 5 bases of the junction left unmatched. CDR1 is SGHRS, CDR2 YFSETQ, per germline. The CDR3 bases are TGCGCCAGCAGCGGAGGGACAGGGAGCTCCTACGAGCAGTACTTC. Translated: CASSGGTGSSYEQYF.

This clonotype was seen repeatedly, ten times or more. The chain recombines TRBV7-2 with TRBJ2-5; weak D call: TRBD1 (5 bases). The V gene lost 5 bases and the J gene lost 5 bases, with 12 bases spanning the gap. Looked up from germline, CDR1 is SGHTA and CDR2 is FQGNSA. The CDR3 spans 13 residues. CDR3 nucleotides: TGTGCCAGCAGCCAAGGGGCAACGGAGACCCAGTACTTC. Translation: CASSQGATETQYF.

This clonotype was picked up many times. This sequence joins TRBV7-9 and TRBJ2-1, with D perhaps matching TRBD2 (6 bases). The CDR3 has 14 amino acids. The V end was cut by 7 bases, the J end by 4 bases, with 14 bases between. Germline V CDR1 and CDR2: SEHNR, FQNEAQ (reference sequence). The CDR3 DNA reads TGTGCCAGCACTTCGGGTAGCGGTTACAATGAGCAGTTCTTC. Its protein is CASTSGSGYNEQFF.